A selection of T cell receptor beta chains follows, all from one sample in a study of cytomegalovirus exposure and HLA in healthy donors. Clones were sequenced by immunoSEQ multiplex PCR, and TCRdb holds only the in-frame ones, with some missing. The sample includes under 200,000 clones, roughly 77% of them seen just once. The specimen was PBMCs. The receptors here all came from a woman between 40 and 55 years old in good health and CMV-seropositive. Both conserved end residues are trimmed from each CDR3. The D gene is left open where the match is weak. A row's size may be missing; if present it is once, few, many or a size class.

V,D,J,size,CDR3
TRBV28,.,TRBJ1-1,.,ATLLGGALNRAF
TRBV7-9,TRBD2,TRBJ2-1,.,ASSPRRLLAGLFQF
TRBV28,.,TRBJ2-1,.,ASSPPGYNEQF
TRBV9,.,TRBJ2-2,.,ASSVYRAGELF
TRBV5-4,TRBD2,TRBJ2-5,.,ASSLLPWTSGRKGTQY
TRBV19,TRBD2,TRBJ2-3,.,ASRIAGGETDTQY
TRBV9,.,TRBJ2-6,.,ASSVLTGMSSGANVLT
TRBV27,.,TRBJ1-1,.,ASSPRQNTEAF
TRBV30,TRBD2,TRBJ2-7,.,AWSLGSGRVSYEQY
TRBV10-1,TRBD1,TRBJ1-1,.,ASSESQGRGTEAF
TRBV27,.,TRBJ2-5,.,ASSPRRGETQY
TRBV5-1,TRBD1,TRBJ2-1,.,ASSFSPGTGSRDEQF
TRBV19,.,TRBJ1-5,few,ASVTPGSTQPQH
TRBV28,.,TRBJ2-1,once,ASTRLVGYEQF
TRBV19,TRBD2,TRBJ2-6,.,ASSMGHRLAGSSGANVLT
TRBV7-3,.,TRBJ1-5,.,ASSLGQQRDQPQH
TRBV11-2,TRBD2,TRBJ2-5,.,ASSFGLAGAEETQY
TRBV7-9,.,TRBJ1-1,.,ASSLNAGNTEAF
TRBV19,TRBD1,TRBJ1-1,.,ASSIGFPDRSLENTEAF
TRBV7-9,.,TRBJ1-4,.,ASRRTEGATNEKLF
TRBV9,.,TRBJ1-6,.,GGRDLIRRSYNSPLH
TRBV28,.,TRBJ1-2,.,ASSLPTTYGYT
TRBV2,TRBD1,TRBJ2-7,.,ASSDWTGSSYEQY
TRBV25-1,.,TRBJ2-4,once,ASSDKPGVVENIQY
TRBV5-6,.,TRBJ2-5,once,ASSSGTRGQQETQY
TRBV4-3,TRBD1,TRBJ1-2,.,ASSQGTGDGYT
TRBV28,TRBD1,TRBJ2-5,.,ASSLPRQGLSETQY
TRBV2,.,TRBJ2-1,.,ASSEEWTANNEQF
TRBV5-6,TRBD2,TRBJ2-7,.,ASSSRGLAGLSYEQY
TRBV6-1,.,TRBJ2-3,few,ASRMDFPRPDTQY
TRBV6-5,.,TRBJ1-6,.,ASSYAGSPLH
TRBV9,TRBD1,TRBJ2-3,.,ASSRVPGQRTDTQY
TRBV2,TRBD2,TRBJ2-1,.,ASSDPSGSRDEQF